These T cell receptor beta chains were read from a single sample in a study of neurological immune-mediated disorders. TCRdb re-analysed the 5' RACE reads in MiXCR, keeping a single row per CDR3 protein. The table has some 71,000 distinct CDR3 sequences, roughly a tenth seen once; the top ten hold approximately 10%. Sequencing input: PBMCs. All receptors derive from a man aged 25 to 40 in good health. Both conserved end residues are part of each CDR3.

TRBJ2-7,12,TRBV29-1,CSVGQVSYEQYF
TRBJ1-2,13,TRBV11-2,CASSSTVSNGYTF
TRBJ1-1,12,TRBV27,CASKGSWTEAFF
TRBJ2-3,13,TRBV20-1,CSARLAEGRAQYF
TRBJ1-1,13,TRBV28,CASSFAGGTEAFF
TRBJ2-3,15,TRBV7-2,CASSLGLAGRGTQYF
TRBJ2-5,16,TRBV27,CASSLFRTGGQETQYF
TRBJ2-1,12,TRBV6-5,CASSDRGEEQFF
TRBJ2-7,15,TRBV4-1,CASSQVGGSAYEQYF
TRBJ2-5,15,TRBV5-6,CASRPSILGGETQYF
TRBJ2-2,15,TRBV10-3,CAISDTSGSTGELFF
TRBJ2-7,11,TRBV6-2/TRBV6-3,CASSYFYEQYF
TRBJ2-1,14,TRBV29-1,CSVQRGTGGDEQFF
TRBJ1-4,21,TRBV28,CASSFRRASFQRDATNEKLFF
TRBJ1-5,13,TRBV6-5,CASSSTVKQPQHF
TRBJ2-5,14,TRBV3-1,CASSTTTGIETQYF
TRBJ2-3,15,TRBV7-7,CASSSGLGATDTQYF
TRBJ2-3,16,TRBV5-1,CASSPGLAGPTDTQYF
TRBJ1-6,12,TRBV4-1,CASSAGSLVLHF
TRBJ2-3,16,TRBV3-1,CASAEPGLAGTDTQYF
TRBJ2-5,13,TRBV5-1,CASSLVAQETQYF
TRBJ2-2,13,TRBV30,CASPGQGIGELFF
TRBJ2-7,14,TRBV10-3,CAISESKGDGEQYF
TRBJ2-6,16,TRBV7-8,CASSLVGGSGANVLTF
TRBJ2-5,14,TRBV5-1,CASSLGIASETQYF
TRBJ2-2,12,TRBV29-1,CSTQKAAGELFF
TRBJ2-3,15,TRBV2,CASSDGARNSDTQYF
TRBJ2-5,15,TRBV5-6,CASSPTVGPGETQYF
TRBJ2-2,14,TRBV20-1,CSVDRGIPTGELFF
TRBJ2-1,14,TRBV20-1,CSASTGDSYNEQFF
TRBJ2-3,13,TRBV27,CASSFREKDTQYF
TRBJ2-1,14,TRBV28,CAIQGGPLRYEQFF
TRBJ2-1,16,TRBV15,CATSRDDPRSYNEQFF
TRBJ2-7,14,TRBV5-1,CASSAGTSSYEQYF
TRBJ2-5,11,TRBV29-1,CSVYSGETQYF
TRBJ2-7,13,TRBV15,CATSSGPTYEQYF
TRBJ2-6,13,TRBV7-2,CASRAGTRGVLTF
TRBJ1-3,15,TRBV5-1,CASSSTGGSGNTIYF